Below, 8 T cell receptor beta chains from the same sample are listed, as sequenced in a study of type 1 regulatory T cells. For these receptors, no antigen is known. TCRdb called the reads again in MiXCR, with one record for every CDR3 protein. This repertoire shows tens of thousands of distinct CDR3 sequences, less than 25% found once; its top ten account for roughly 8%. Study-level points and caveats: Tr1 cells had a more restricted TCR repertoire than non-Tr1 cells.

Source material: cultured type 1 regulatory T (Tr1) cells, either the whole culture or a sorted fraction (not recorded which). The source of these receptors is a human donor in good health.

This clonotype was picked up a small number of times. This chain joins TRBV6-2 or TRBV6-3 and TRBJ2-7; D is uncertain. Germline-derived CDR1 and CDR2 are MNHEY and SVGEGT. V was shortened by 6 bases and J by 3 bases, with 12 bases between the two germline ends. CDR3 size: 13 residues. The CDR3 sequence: CASRASANYEQYF. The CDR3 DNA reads TGTGCCAGCAGGGCCAGTGCCAACTACGAGCAGTACTTC.

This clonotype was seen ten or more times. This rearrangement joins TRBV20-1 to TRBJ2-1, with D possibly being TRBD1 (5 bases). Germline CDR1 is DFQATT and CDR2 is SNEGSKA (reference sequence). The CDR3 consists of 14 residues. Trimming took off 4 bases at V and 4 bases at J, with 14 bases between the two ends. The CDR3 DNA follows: TGCAGTGCTAAGGAAGGGGTTTCATACAATGAGCAGTTCTTC. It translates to CSAKEGVSYNEQFF.

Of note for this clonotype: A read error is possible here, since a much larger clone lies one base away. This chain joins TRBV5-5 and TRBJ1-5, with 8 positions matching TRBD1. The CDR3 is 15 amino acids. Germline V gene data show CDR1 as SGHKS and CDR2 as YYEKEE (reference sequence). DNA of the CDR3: TGTGCCAGCAGCGCTACAGGGGGAAGCAATCAGCCCCGGCATTTT. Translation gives CASSATGGSNQPRHF.

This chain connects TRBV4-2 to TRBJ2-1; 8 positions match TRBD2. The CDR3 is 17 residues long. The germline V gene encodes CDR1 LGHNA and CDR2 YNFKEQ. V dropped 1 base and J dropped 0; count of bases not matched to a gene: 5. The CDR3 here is CASSQGSGGSSYNEQFF. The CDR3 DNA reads TGTGCCAGCAGCCAAGGGTCGGGGGGGTCCTCCTACAATGAGCAGTTCTTC.

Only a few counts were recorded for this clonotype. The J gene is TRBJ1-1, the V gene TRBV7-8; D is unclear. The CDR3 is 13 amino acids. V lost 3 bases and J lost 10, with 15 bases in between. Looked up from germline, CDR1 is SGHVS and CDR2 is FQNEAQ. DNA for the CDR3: TGTGCCAGCAGCTTCTCCGGGCTCCGGGTAGCTTTCTTT. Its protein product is CASSFSGLRVAFF.

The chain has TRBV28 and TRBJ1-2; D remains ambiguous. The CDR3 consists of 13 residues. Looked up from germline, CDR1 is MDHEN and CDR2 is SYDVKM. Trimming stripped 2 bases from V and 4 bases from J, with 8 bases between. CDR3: CASSLRGIYGYTF. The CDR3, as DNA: TGTGCCAGCAGTTTACGAGGGATCTATGGCTACACCTTC.

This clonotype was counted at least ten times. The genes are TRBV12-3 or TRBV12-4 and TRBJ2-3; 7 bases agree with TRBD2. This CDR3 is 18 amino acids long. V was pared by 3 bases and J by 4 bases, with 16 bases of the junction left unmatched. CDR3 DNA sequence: TGTGCCAGCAGTTTTTATGCGGGTTCTGGCGGGAGCTCAGATACGCAGTATTTT. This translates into CASSFYAGSGGSSDTQYF.

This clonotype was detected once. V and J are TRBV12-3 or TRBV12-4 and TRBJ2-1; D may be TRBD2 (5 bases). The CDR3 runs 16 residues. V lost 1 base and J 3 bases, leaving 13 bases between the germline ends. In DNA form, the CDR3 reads TGTGCCAGCAGTTTAGATCGAGGGAGCAGCTACAATGAGCAGTTCTTC. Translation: CASSLDRGSSYNEQFF.